Listed here are 31 T cell receptor beta chains from one sample, sequenced in a study of T cells in Graves' hyperthyroidism and ophthalmopathy. The CDR3 regions of TCR beta were amplified from RNA transcripts. The primer set for the first-round RT-PCR of the TCR CDR3 was HTBI. TCRdb re-called the multiplex PCR reads with MiXCR, one entry per CDR3 protein. The table includes more than 450,000 distinct CDR3 sequences, 15% to 20% detected once. Sequences were obtained from blood. The receptors derive from a man aged 35 to 55 with Graves' ophthalmopathy.

The chain has TRBV6-1 and TRBJ2-2, with D uncertain. This CDR3 has 14 residues. V lost 8 bases, J lost 2 bases, and 12 bases lay in between. Germline lookup yields CDR1 MNHNS and CDR2 SASEGT. DNA of the CDR3: TGTGCCAGCGGGATTTCTAGAAACACCGGGGAGCTGTTTTTT. Translation: CASGISRNTGELFF.

This clonotype has at least ten counts. This chain uses TRBV6-1 with TRBJ2-1; 11 bases are shared with TRBD2. This CDR3 is built from 16 residues. V shed 5 bases, J shed 3 bases, and the junction held 6 bases outside the gene matches. Germline assignment: CDR1 MNHNS and CDR2 SASEGT. The CDR3 nucleotides read TGTGCCAGCAGTCCCCTAGCGGGAGGCCTCTACAATGAGCAGTTCTTC. It encodes CASSPLAGGLYNEQFF.

This clonotype was detected many times. The V call is TRBV5-1, the J call TRBJ1-5, with 7 nucleotides matching TRBD1. Trimming cost V 3 bases and J 3 bases; bases outside gene matches: 3. The CDR3 loop spans 14 amino acids. The germline V gene has CDR1 SGHRS and CDR2 YFSETQ. The CDR3 region is CASSSGQPNQPQHF. Written as DNA, the CDR3 is TGCGCCAGCAGCTCGGGACAGCCCAATCAGCCCCAGCATTTT.

The CDR3: CSAPTGRGNEQYF. Written as DNA, the CDR3 is TGCAGTGCCCCTACGGGGAGGGGCAACGAGCAGTACTTC. This chain uses TRBV20-1 with TRBJ2-7, with 7 bases identical to TRBD2. V lost 6 bases, J lost 5 bases, and 10 bases stayed unmatched. The CDR3 is 13 residues long. The germline CDR1 and CDR2 sequences are DFQATT and SNEGSKA (reference sequence).

This clonotype was detected only a few times. The chain employs TRBV15 and TRBJ1-5; D unclear. The CDR3 has 12 residues. Per germline, CDR1 LNHNV and CDR2 YYDKDF (reference sequence). V was trimmed by 3 bases and J by 7 bases, leaving 7 bases between them. The DNA of the CDR3 is TGTGCCACCAGCAGGACTCTGCAGCCCCAGCATTTT. Translating it yields CATSRTLQPQHF. Variable domain in full (rest from reference TRBV15 and TRBJ1-5): DAMVIQNPRYQVTQFGKPVTLSCSQTLNHNVMYWYQQKSSQAPKLLFHYYDKDFNNEADTPDNFQSRRPNTSFCFLDIRSPGLGDTAMYLCATSRTLQPQHFGDGTRLSIL.

This clonotype was seen more than once but under ten times. The chain is built from TRBV5-8 and TRBJ2-6; TRBD1 agrees at 8 bases. V was clipped by 6 bases and J by 0 bases; unmatched bases: 8. CDR1 is SGHTS and CDR2 is YDEGEE in the germline V gene. This CDR3 contains 17 residues. The CDR3 nucleotides are TGTGCCAGCACCGGGGACAGGCTTTCCTCTGGGGCCAACGTCCTGACTTTC. It specifies CASTGDRLSSGANVLTF.

The CDR3: CASSPRTPETQYF. CDR3 coding DNA: TGTGCCAGCAGTCCCCGGACACCAGAGACCCAGTACTTC. The chain employs TRBV28 and TRBJ2-5; tentative D call: TRBD1 (5 bases). Deletions cut 5 bases from V and 4 bases from J, with 11 bases between. From germline, CDR1 is MDHEN and CDR2 SYDVKM. CDR3 length equals 13 residues. The whole variable domain, remainder taken from reference TRBV28 and TRBJ2-5, is DVKVTQSSRYLVKRTGEKVFLECVQDMDHENMFWYRQDPGLGLRLIYFSYDVKMKEKGDIPEGYSVSREKKERFSLILESASTNQTSMYLCASSPRTPETQYFGPGTRLLVL.

This clonotype was detected only a few times. The genes are TRBV11-2 and TRBJ1-3, with a possible D match to TRBD1 (5 bases). CDR1 and CDR2 (germline): SGHAT, FQNNGV. The CDR3 totals 14 residues. V lost 4 bases and J lost 0, with 7 bases in between. CDR3 in amino acids: CASSSRVSGNTIYF. CDR3 DNA sequence: TGTGCCAGCAGCTCCAGGGTCTCTGGAAACACCATATATTTT.

This chain joins TRBV9 and TRBJ2-3; 10 bases are a match to TRBD2. V was pared by 4 bases and J by 4 bases, with 6 bases of the junction left unmatched. The germline CDR1 and CDR2 sequences are SGDLS and YYNGEE. This CDR3 comprises 15 residues. This CDR3 is CASSSSGGASDTQYF. DNA for the CDR3: TGTGCCAGCAGCTCAAGCGGGGGGGCGTCAGATACGCAGTATTTT.

This clonotype occurred a few times. Its ends do not fully match the called genes, so a read error is possible. The V and J genes are TRBV7-3 and TRBJ1-1; the D gene is possibly TRBD1 (6 bases). CDR1 is SGHTA, CDR2 FQGTGA, per germline. This CDR3 contains 13 residues. The chain's CDR3 is CASSQGGSTEALF. The DNA for the CDR3 is TGTGCCAGCAGCCAAGGGGGGTCGACTGAAGCTCTCTTT.

The rearrangement uses TRBV29-1 and TRBJ1-2; D remains ambiguous. The V gene lost 2 bases and the J gene lost 7 bases, with 5 bases spanning the gap. The CDR3 is 10 amino acids. CDR1 SQVTM and CDR2 ANQGSEA come from the germline V gene. The CDR3 here is CSVETVGYTF. The CDR3 nucleotides are TGCAGCGTTGAAACGGTTGGCTACACCTTC.

The chain joins TRBV19 to TRBJ2-2; D gene uncertain. This CDR3 has 14 residues. Germline CDR1 reads LNHDA; CDR2 reads SQIVND (reference sequence). Trimming removed 3 bases from V and 4 bases from J, with 9 bases in between. CDR3 sequence (DNA): TGTGCCAGTAGTATGCGCCAAATCACCGGGGAGCTGTTTTTT. It specifies CASSMRQITGELFF.

The chain combines TRBV12-3 or TRBV12-4 with TRBJ2-7; the match to TRBD2 covers 13 bases. The length of the CDR3 is 17 residues. The junction had 14 bases not matched to a gene; V was cut back by 6 bases and J by 6 bases. This CDR3 is CASSPMQLAGGPAEQYF. The CDR3 bases are TGTGCCAGCAGCCCAATGCAACTAGCGGGAGGGCCGGCCGAGCAGTACTTC.

The gene calls are TRBV6-9 and TRBJ1-6; tentatively, D is TRBD1 (5 bases). The V and J ends lost 2 bases and 7 bases respectively, with 12 bases between them. Germline V lookup: CDR1 MNHGY, CDR2 SVAAGI. CDR3 length: 15 amino acids. This chain's CDR3 is CASSYGGGGNSPLHF. In nucleotides, the CDR3 is TGTGCCAGCAGTTATGGTGGGGGGGGGAATTCACCCCTCCACTTT.

Many counts were recorded for this clonotype. The V gene is TRBV18, the J gene TRBJ2-3, with D possibly TRBD1 on 5 matching bases. The CDR3 is 16 residues long. Trimming took 6 bases from V and 7 from J, leaving 23 bases between them. Per the germline V gene, CDR1 is KGHSH and CDR2 is LQKENI. Written as DNA, the CDR3 is TGTGCCAGCTCCCTAATCTACAGGTCACCCAATCATACGCAGTATTTT. Translating it yields CASSLIYRSPNHTQYF.

This clonotype was seen repeatedly, ten times or more. V and J are TRBV20-1 and TRBJ2-7, with D maybe TRBD2 (7 bases). Trimming took off 0 bases at V and 6 bases at J, with 15 bases between the two ends. This CDR3 comprises 14 residues. CDR1 DFQATT and CDR2 SNEGSKA come from the germline V gene (reference sequence). Here the CDR3 DNA reads TGCAGTGCTAGAGATTACAGGGAGGGGCGCGAGCAGTACTTC. Protein: CSARDYREGREQYF.

Many counts were recorded for this clonotype. The chain is built from TRBV28 and TRBJ2-2; 7 bases fit TRBD1. The junction had 18 bases not matched to a gene; V was cut back by 4 bases and J by 1 base. This CDR3 comprises 20 residues. Germline CDR1 reads MDHEN; CDR2 reads SYDVKM. In DNA form, the CDR3 reads TGTGCCAGCAGTTCAACCATACCCCGACAGGGTCGGTTGAACACCGGGGAGCTGTTTTTT. This codes for CASSSTIPRQGRLNTGELFF.

This chain links TRBV4-1 with TRBJ2-3; tentative D call: TRBD2 (6 bases). Germline CDR1 is MGHRA and CDR2 is YSYEKL. The ends were cut back, 4 bases at V and 1 base at J, with 9 bases in the middle. CDR3 length: 14 amino acids. The CDR3 nucleotides read TGCGCCAGCAGCCGCGGGACGGGCACAGATACGCAGTATTTT. Protein: CASSRGTGTDTQYF.

This clonotype was found a few times. The junction shows a germline mismatch at one end, possibly a read error. The chain has TRBV7-7 and TRBJ2-1; TRBD2 is a possible D gene (6 bases). Germline-derived CDR1 and CDR2 are SSHAT and FNYEAQ (reference sequence). The CDR3 totals 15 residues. CDR3 sequence: CASSPGLPGHNEQFF. For the CDR3, the DNA is TGTGCTAGCAGTCCGGGACTCCCGGGGCACAATGAGCAGTTCTTC.

This clonotype was detected only a few times. This chain links TRBV6-1 with TRBJ2-7; 7 bases are shared with TRBD1. Germline lookup yields CDR1 MNHNS and CDR2 SASEGT. This CDR3 has 13 amino acids. V shed 5 bases and J 4 bases; nucleotides not matched to a gene: 5. This CDR3 reads CASSSRDRYEQYF. The DNA for the CDR3 is TGTGCCAGCAGTTCCCGGGACAGATACGAGCAGTACTTC.

The CDR3 DNA sequence: TGTGCCAGTAGTATGGAGTTAGAGCGAGAGCAGTTCTTC. Translating it yields CASSMELEREQFF. The V call is TRBV19, the J call TRBJ2-1, with D unresolved. Germline V gene lookup returns CDR1 LNHDA and CDR2 SQIVND (reference sequence). Trimming stripped 3 bases from V and 10 bases from J, with 13 bases between. The CDR3 consists of 13 residues.

V is TRBV27 and J is TRBJ2-3; TRBD2 agrees at 8 bases. The CDR3 has 17 amino acids. Losses at the gene ends were 4 bases for V and 2 bases for J; bases not matched to a gene: 11. Germline values: CDR1 MNHEY, CDR2 SMNVEV (reference sequence). Here the CDR3 reads CASSSSIAGRATDTQYF. The CDR3, as DNA: TGTGCCAGCAGTTCTTCCATAGCGGGGAGGGCCACAGATACGCAGTATTTT.

This chain connects TRBV7-9 to TRBJ2-5, with 7 bases identical to TRBD1. Germline V gene sequence: CDR1 SEHNR, CDR2 FQNEAQ (reference sequence). This CDR3 has 15 amino acids. Trimming at V came to 1 base and at J to 5 bases, leaving 7 bases not matched to a gene. The CDR3, as DNA: TGTGCCAGCAGCTTAGACGACAGGGTACGCGAGACCCAGTACTTC. It codes for CASSLDDRVRETQYF.

Concerning this clonotype itself: A read error may account for a junction end that differs from germline. This sequence joins TRBV7-6 and TRBJ2-2, with D perhaps TRBD1 or TRBD2 (5 bases each). CDR3 length equals 15 residues. Germline V gives CDR1 SGHVS, CDR2 FNYEAQ. The CDR3 here is CASNPRPEGTGELFF. The CDR3 coding sequence is TGTGCCAGCAACCCCCGCCCCGAGGGGACCGGAGAGCTGTTTTTT.

This clonotype was seen a few times. The J gene is TRBJ1-2, the V gene TRBV6-1; D uncertain. This CDR3 is built from 14 residues. Trimming stripped 6 bases from V and 5 bases from J, with 16 bases between. The germline CDR1 and CDR2 sequences are MNHNS and SASEGT. The CDR3, as DNA: TGTGCCAGCAGCCGAAACGGGCAGCTATATGGCTACACCTTC. This gives the protein CASSRNGQLYGYTF.

The chain has TRBV18 and TRBJ2-7, with D unresolved. The germline gives CDR1 KGHSH, CDR2 LQKENI. Trimming stripped 3 bases from V and 3 bases from J, with 6 bases between. The CDR3 has 12 amino acids. CDR3 protein: CASSPVGYEQYF. CDR3 nucleotides: TGTGCCAGCTCACCTGTGGGCTACGAGCAGTACTTC.

This clonotype was seen many times. The chain employs TRBV18 and TRBJ2-2; D ambiguous. Germline values: CDR1 KGHSH, CDR2 LQKENI. V lost 0 bases to trimming and J lost 8 bases, with 7 bases between them. The CDR3 loop spans 13 amino acids. The CDR3 reads CASSPPAVGELFF. The CDR3 nucleotides read TGTGCCAGCTCACCACCAGCAGTGGGGGAGCTGTTTTTT.

This chain connects TRBV7-9 to TRBJ2-5; D call uncertain. Germline V lookup: CDR1 SEHNR, CDR2 FQNEAQ (reference sequence). This CDR3 spans 16 amino acids. The germline V and J ends were trimmed by 5 bases and 1 base, with 17 bases remaining between them. Here the CDR3 reads CASSRITDRPQETQYF. The CDR3 nucleotides read TGTGCCAGCAGCAGAATTACTGACCGGCCCCAAGAGACCCAGTACTTC.

This clonotype was recorded at least ten times. The chain links TRBV27 to TRBJ2-1; 11 positions agree with TRBD1. From germline, CDR1 is MNHEY and CDR2 SMNVEV (reference sequence). The trim removed 6 bases at V and 3 bases at J, leaving 1 base unmatched. This CDR3 spans 14 amino acids. The CDR3 DNA is TGTGCCAGCAGAGGGACAGGGGGCTACAATGAGCAGTTCTTC. Protein sequence: CASRGTGGYNEQFF.

This clonotype was counted only a few times. V is TRBV24-1 and J is TRBJ2-7; D is undetermined. The CDR3 is made up of 15 amino acids. In germline, CDR1 is KGHDR, CDR2 SFDVKD. Trimming removed 2 bases at V and 2 bases at J, with 12 bases between. CDR3 sequence reads: CATSDSVGYAYEQYF. The CDR3 DNA is TGTGCCACCAGTGATTCGGTAGGATATGCCTACGAGCAGTACTTC.

This clonotype was counted between two and nine times. The chain uses TRBV9 and TRBJ1-2, with 7 bases fitting TRBD1. Germline CDR1 is SGDLS and CDR2 is YYNGEE. J was trimmed by 3 bases and V by 1 base; bases with no gene match: 3. The length of the CDR3 is 14 residues. The CDR3 bases are TGTGCCAGCAGCGTAACAGGGGTACACTATGGCTACACCTTC. Residues: CASSVTGVHYGYTF.